This T cell receptor (beta chain) derives from a study of radiation and T cells in renal cell carcinoma (dated by TCRdb to 2020 to 2022). Regarding the complete study: The samples were drawn from a clinical trial, where primary renal cell carcinomas were treated with 15 Gy of stereotactic body radiation therapy and then removed by nephrectomy 4 weeks afterward. In total, 53 samples underwent TCR beta sequencing: 25 or so tumors plus 27 peripheral blood samples. Across all 50 or so samples, 4,016,671 unique CDR3 nucleotide sequences, encoding 2.5 million to 3 million unique CDR3 amino acid sequences, were identified. Beyond this particular receptor, the publication reports: With a single-armed trial design, the study had no way to address how radiation dose or scheduling affects the TCR repertoire. Top tumor clonotypes rose in blood from baseline to 2 weeks post-radiation, then contracted by 4 weeks, suggesting transient expansion of tumor-resident clones. Because pretreatment tumor biopsies were not available, the baseline intratumoral presence of clonotypes could not be determined. Dynamics of the blood repertoire were not tracked past 4 weeks after treatment.

According to the study, the label for this sample's time point signals: blood 2 weeks post-SBRT. The treatment or condition label on this specimen signifies: 15 Gy SBRT to primary tumor, nephrectomy 4 weeks later. To track tumor-enriched clonotypes, serial peripheral blood was sampled from radiation-treated patients at baseline and at 2 weeks and 4 weeks after SBRT. All patients had renal cell carcinoma with clear cell pathology. Genomic DNA for TCR sequencing was prepared using the QIAamp DNA Blood Mini Kit (Qiagen). Only samples passing all quality control checks were included in the analyses. With regard to this clone: Its specific antigen is unknown. No per-base quality is available; no much larger clone lies one base away.

The immunoSEQ kit was used, according to the manufacturer's recommendations, to generate TCR beta libraries from genomic DNA. To prepare the libraries, a first multiplex PCR with proprietary primers was run, followed by a second PCR that added unique barcodes, and a bead cleanup was done after each round. Each sample batch included a kit-provided positive control reaction and a negative control reaction. The final libraries were assessed on an Agilent 4200 TapeStation D1000 ScreenTape, pooled by volume, and quantified by qPCR. Sequencing was performed on an Illumina NextSeq500 with a MidOutput 150-cycle cartridge, and 156 Read1 and 15 Index1 cycles were run with kit custom primers. The pooled library was loaded at approximately 0.92 pM, and approximately 20% PhiX control was spiked in. In the paper's pipeline: The vendor-processed data were analyzed in R, and a clonotype was defined as all T cells that share the same CDR3 nucleotide sequence. In the clone abundance analyses, frequencies in each sample were normalized to that sample's 10,000 most abundant clones. Public T cell clones, which averaged fewer than five per sample, were excluded before analysis. A difference in abundance of at least 32-fold between compartments was used to define tumor-enriched and baseline blood-enriched clonotypes. A beta-binomial differential abundance model was applied to find clonotypes that expanded or contracted between blood time points. Tumor-blood repertoire similarity was measured with the Baroni-Urbani and Buser coefficient, and group comparisons used two-tailed Wilcoxon tests in R. TCRdb's version of the immuneACCESS table is confined to in-frame rearrangements and falls short of the full clone set. An unresolved V gene accounts for under half of the shortfall where checked; the remainder is of unknown origin. The V and J calls and clone size are taken from that table; D and trimming were inferred from the DNA. The sample has about 130,000 clones on record, around 80% of them singletons. The ten top clones hold about 5.3% of the sample.

Via the germline V gene, CDR1 is SGHRS and CDR2 YFSETQ. The CDR3 runs 15 residues from the cysteine to the phenylalanine. Only the CDR3 DNA stays, 45 bases, in frame from base 1. V is shortened by 0 bases, J by 4 bases, and the region joining them spans 13 bases. The rearrangement joined TRBV5-1 to TRBJ1-1; TRBD1 is perhaps the D gene, given 5 matching bases. This specimen was blood, taken from a patient whose treatment included radiotherapy and nephrectomy. This receptor was taken from a man in his forties or fifties with renal cell carcinoma. The nucleotide sequence is TGCGCCAGCAGCTTGGTAGGGGCGGGCGCCACTGAAGCTTTCTTT. Its coded protein is CASSLVGAGATEAFF.